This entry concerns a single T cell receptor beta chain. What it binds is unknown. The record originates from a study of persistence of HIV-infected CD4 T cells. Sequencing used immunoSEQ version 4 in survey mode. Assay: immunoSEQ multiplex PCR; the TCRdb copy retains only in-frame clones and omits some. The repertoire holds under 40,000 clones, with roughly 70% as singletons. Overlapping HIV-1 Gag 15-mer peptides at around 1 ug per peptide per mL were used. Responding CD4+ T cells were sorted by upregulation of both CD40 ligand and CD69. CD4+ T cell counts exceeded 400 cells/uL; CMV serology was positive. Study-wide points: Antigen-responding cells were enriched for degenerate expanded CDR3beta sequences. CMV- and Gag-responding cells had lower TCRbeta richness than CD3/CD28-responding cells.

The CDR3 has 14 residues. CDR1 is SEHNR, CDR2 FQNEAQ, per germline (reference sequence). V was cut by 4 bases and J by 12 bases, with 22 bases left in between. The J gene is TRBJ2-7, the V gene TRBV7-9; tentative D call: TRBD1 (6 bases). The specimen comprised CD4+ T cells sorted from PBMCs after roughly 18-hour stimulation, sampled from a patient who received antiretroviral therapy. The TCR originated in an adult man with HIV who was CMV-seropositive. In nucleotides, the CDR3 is TGTGCCAGCAGCTATCAACAGGGTTCCTGGCGAATGTACTTC. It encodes CASSYQQGSWRMYF. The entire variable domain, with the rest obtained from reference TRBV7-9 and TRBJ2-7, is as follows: DTGVSQNPRHKITKRGQNVTFRCDPISEHNRLYWYRQTLGQGPEFLTYFQNEAQLEKSRLLSDRFSAERPKGSFSTLEIQRTEQGDSAMYLCASSYQQGSWRMYFGPGTRLTVT.